This T cell receptor beta chain emerged from a study of radiation and T cells in renal cell carcinoma. Time point noted: blood 2 weeks post-SBRT. Treatment denoted: 15 Gy SBRT to primary tumor, nephrectomy 4 weeks later. Radiation-treated patients gave blood at baseline, week 2 and week 4. Findings of the study overall: From baseline, blood top tumor clonotypes peaked at 2 weeks post-radiation.

TCRdb keeps only in-frame clones here, not all; method: immunoSEQ multiplex PCR. The sample has 100,000 to 150,000 clones, roughly 77% seen once. About this clone: Its antigen remains unknown.

V lost 6 bases, J lost 5 bases, and 13 bases lay in between. This CDR3 comprises 13 residues. The germline V gene encodes CDR1 MNHNS and CDR2 SASEGT. The genes are TRBV6-1 and TRBJ1-1, with TRBD1 as a possible D gene (5 bases). Material: blood, obtained from a patient whose treatment included radiotherapy and nephrectomy. The receptor comes from a woman aged 60 to 75 with renal cell carcinoma. The CDR3 spells CASSWTTETEAFF. CDR3 in DNA: TGTGCCAGCAGCTGGACAACTGAGACTGAAGCTTTCTTT.